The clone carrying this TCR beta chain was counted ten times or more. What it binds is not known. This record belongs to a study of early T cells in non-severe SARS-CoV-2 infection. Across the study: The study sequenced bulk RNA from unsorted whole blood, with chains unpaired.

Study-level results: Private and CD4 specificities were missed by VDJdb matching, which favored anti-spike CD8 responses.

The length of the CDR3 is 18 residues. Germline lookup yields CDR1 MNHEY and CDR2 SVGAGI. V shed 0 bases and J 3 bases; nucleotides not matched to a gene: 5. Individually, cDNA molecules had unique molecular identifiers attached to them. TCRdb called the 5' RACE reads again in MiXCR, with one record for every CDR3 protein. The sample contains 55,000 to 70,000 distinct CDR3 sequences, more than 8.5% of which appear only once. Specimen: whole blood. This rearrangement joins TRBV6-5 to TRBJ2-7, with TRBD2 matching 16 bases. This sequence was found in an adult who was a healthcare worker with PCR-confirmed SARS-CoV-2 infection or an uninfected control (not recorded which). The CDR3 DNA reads TGTGCCAGCAGTTACTCGAAGGGACTAGCGGGAGGGAGCTACGAGCAGTACTTC. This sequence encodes CASSYSKGLAGGSYEQYF.